This T cell receptor (beta chain) was captured by sequencing in a study of blood T cell repertoires in COVID-19. The overall study: Sites across the United States, Italy and Spain contributed samples from acute and convalescent COVID-19. From T cells, B-cell-depleted T cells, or PBMCs came the material, which was cDNA or gDNA.

Authors' processing steps: Nucleated cell number was recorded as an estimate derived from reference gene primer amplification. The protocol was immunoSEQ multiplex PCR, while the TCRdb copy is restricted to in-frame clones and leaves out a portion. Clonal size and the V and J genes are those of that table, whereas D and trimming came from the DNA. The sample has 240,000 or so clones, roughly 80% seen once; the top ten hold over 8%. This CDR3 region has 14 residues. Germline V lookup: CDR1 SNHLY, CDR2 FYNNEI. V gave up 6 bases and J gave up 7 bases, with 16 bases separating them. The J gene is TRBJ1-5, the V gene TRBV2; tentatively, D is TRBD1 (5 bases). The clonotype comes from an elderly woman with acute or convalescent COVID-19. Specimen: peripheral blood. The CDR3 protein is CASRRGLEGQPQHF. The DNA for the CDR3 is TGTGCCAGCAGGAGGGGATTGGAGGGGCAGCCCCAGCATTTT.